The sequence of this T cell receptor (beta chain) was determined in a study of T cell repertoires in cytomegalovirus infection (dated by TCRdb to the late 2010s). General notes on the study: Because public TCR beta signatures pointed to carriage of CMV infection together with the matching HLA type, the HLA type of each donor mattered for the analysis.

The sequencer was an Illumina HiSeq 1500. The public reads were quality trimmed at Q25 with fastp and then assembled into clones with MiXCR by TCRdb, keeping productive beta chains. Every CDR3 protein is listed once, alongside the most common genes and DNA of its rows. This sample comprises about 210,000 distinct CDR3 sequences, around 6.2% of them detected only once. The biggest ten clones account for about 6.3% of the sample. This clonotype was recorded many times. The antigen it binds to is not known. No base qualities exist here, and no much larger clone lies one base off it. The V and J ends are trimmed by 0 bases and 5 bases, leaving 16 bases between them. Measured from the cysteine to the phenylalanine, the CDR3 is 16 residues long. Solely the CDR3 DNA is kept, with 48 bases framed from the first base. CDR1 and CDR2 are drawn from the germline V gene: KGHSH, LQKENI. General conclusions and limits of the study: In the ex vivo response, HLA-C-restricted CMV-specific TCR beta clonotypes were dominant, and in two of eight donors the single most frequent clonotype came from this HLA-C-restricted group. In both this cohort and an independent approximately 350-donor cohort, the cumulative frequency of public TCR beta family members distinguished carriers of CMV infection plus the relevant HLA type.

This clonotype originated in a human donor in good health (CMV status not recorded). Some clones in this sample may be carry-over from other donors' samples. The chain employs TRBV18 and TRBJ2-5; the D gene identity is not certain. Source material: PBMCs. The sequenced DNA is TGTGCCAGCTCACCACCGGGCGGTCTGGGAAGTGAGACCCAGTACTTC. Translated, it gives CASSPPGGLGSETQYF.